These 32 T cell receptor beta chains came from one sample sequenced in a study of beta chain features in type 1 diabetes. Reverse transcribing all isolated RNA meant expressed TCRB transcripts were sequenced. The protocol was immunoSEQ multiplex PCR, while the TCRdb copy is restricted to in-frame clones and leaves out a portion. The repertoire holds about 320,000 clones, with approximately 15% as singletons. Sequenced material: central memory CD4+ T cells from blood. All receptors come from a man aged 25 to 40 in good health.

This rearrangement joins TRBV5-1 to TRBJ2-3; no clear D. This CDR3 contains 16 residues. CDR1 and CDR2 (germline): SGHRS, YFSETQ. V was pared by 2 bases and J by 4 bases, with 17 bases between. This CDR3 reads CASSLSDNTNADTQYF. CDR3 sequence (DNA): TGCGCCAGCAGCTTATCCGACAACACTAACGCAGATACGCAGTATTTT.

The CDR3 coding sequence is TGCAGCGTTGACTCCGGGGGCGGTGGAAACACCATATATTTT. Its protein product is CSVDSGGGGNTIYF. The chain has TRBV29-1 and TRBJ1-3; tentative D call: TRBD1 (6 bases). From germline, CDR1 is SQVTM and CDR2 ANQGSEA. V lost 3 bases to trimming and J lost 3 bases, with 12 bases between them. CDR3 length: 14 amino acids.

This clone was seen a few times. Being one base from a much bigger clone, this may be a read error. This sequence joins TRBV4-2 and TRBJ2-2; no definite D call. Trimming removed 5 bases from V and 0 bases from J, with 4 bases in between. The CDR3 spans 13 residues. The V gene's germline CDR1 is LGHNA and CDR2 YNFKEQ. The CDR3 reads CASSLPNTGELFF. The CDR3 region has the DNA TGTGCCAGCAGCTTACCGAACACCGGGGAGCTGTTTTTT.

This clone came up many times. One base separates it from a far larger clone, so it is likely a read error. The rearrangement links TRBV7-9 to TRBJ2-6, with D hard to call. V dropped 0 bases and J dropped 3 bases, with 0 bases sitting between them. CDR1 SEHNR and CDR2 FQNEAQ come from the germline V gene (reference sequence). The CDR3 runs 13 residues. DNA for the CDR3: TGTGCCAGCAGCTTAGCTGGGGCCAACGTCCTGACTTTC. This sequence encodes CASSLAGANVLTF.

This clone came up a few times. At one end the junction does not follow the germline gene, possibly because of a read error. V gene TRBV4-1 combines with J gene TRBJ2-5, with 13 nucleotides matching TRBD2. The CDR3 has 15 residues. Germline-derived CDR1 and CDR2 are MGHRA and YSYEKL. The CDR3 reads CASSSGLAGEETQYF. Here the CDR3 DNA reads TGTGCCAGCAGCTCTGGACTAGCGGGAGAAGAGACCCAGTACTTC.

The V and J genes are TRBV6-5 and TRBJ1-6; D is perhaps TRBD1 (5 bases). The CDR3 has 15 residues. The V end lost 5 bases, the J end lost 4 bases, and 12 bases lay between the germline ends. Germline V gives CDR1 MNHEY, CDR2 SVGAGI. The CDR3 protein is CASSGGWGYNSPLHF. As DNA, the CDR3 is TGTGCCAGCAGTGGGGGGTGGGGTTATAATTCACCCCTCCACTTT.

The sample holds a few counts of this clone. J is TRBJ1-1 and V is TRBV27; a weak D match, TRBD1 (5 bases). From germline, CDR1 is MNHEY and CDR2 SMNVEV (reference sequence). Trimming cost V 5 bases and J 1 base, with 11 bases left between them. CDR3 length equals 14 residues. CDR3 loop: CASSPLTGNTEAFF. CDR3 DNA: TGTGCCAGCAGTCCACTAACAGGGAACACTGAAGCTTTCTTT.

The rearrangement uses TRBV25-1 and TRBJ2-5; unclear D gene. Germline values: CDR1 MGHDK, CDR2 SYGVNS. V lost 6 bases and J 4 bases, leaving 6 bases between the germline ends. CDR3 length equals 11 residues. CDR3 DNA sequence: TGTGCCAGCAGAATTGGAGAGACCCAGTACTTC. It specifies CASRIGETQYF.

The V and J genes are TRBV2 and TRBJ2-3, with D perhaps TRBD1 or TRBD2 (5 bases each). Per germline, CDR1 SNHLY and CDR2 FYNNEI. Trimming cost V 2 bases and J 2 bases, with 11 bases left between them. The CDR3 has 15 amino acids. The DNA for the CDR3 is TGTGCCAGCAGTGAATCTGGGACCCACACAGATACGCAGTATTTT. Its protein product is CASSESGTHTDTQYF.

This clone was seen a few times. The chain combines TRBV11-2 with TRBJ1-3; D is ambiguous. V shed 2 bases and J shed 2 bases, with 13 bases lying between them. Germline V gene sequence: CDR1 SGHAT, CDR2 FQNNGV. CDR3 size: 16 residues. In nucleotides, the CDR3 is TGTGCCAGCAGCTTAAGGGTGTTCGAAACTGGAAACACCATATATTTT. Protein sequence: CASSLRVFETGNTIYF.

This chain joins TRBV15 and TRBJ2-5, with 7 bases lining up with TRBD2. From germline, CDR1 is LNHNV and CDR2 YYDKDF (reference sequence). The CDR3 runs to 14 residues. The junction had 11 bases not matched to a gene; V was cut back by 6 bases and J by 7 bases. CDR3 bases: TGTGCCACCAGAACTAGCGCCCGAAAGGGGACCCAGTACTTC. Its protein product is CATRTSARKGTQYF.

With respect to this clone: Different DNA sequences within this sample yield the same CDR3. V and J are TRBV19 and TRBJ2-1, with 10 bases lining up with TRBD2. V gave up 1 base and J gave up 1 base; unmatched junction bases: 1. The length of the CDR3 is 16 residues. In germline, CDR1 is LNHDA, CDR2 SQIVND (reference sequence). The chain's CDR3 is CASSIGTSGSYNEQFF. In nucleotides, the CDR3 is TGTGCCAGTAGTATAGGGACTAGCGGATCCTACAATGAGCAGTTCTTC. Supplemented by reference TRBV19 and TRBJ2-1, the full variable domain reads DGGITQSPKYLFRKEGQNVTLSCEQNLNHDAMYWYRQDPGQGLRLIYYSQIVNDFQKGDIAEGYSVSREKKESFPLTVTSAQKNPTAFYLCASSIGTSGSYNEQFFGPGTRLTVL.

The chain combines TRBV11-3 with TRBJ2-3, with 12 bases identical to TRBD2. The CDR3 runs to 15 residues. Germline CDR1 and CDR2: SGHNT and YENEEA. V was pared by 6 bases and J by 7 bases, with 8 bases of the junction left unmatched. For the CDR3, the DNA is TGTGCCAGCAGAGGGACTAGCGGGCCCAGATATACGCAGTATTTT. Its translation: CASRGTSGPRYTQYF.

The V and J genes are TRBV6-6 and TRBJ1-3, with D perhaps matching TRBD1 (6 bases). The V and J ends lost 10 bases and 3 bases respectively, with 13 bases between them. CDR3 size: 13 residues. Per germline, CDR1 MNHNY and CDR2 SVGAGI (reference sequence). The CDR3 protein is CATYYRVGNTIYF. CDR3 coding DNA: TGTGCCACGTACTACAGGGTTGGAAACACCATATATTTT.

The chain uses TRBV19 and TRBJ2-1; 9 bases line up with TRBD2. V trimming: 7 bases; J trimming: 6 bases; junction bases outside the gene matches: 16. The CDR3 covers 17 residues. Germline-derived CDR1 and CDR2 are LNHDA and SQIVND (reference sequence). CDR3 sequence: CASTRQPGLAYVNEQFF. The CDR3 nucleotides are TGTGCCAGTACCCGCCAACCCGGACTAGCGTATGTCAATGAGCAGTTCTTC.

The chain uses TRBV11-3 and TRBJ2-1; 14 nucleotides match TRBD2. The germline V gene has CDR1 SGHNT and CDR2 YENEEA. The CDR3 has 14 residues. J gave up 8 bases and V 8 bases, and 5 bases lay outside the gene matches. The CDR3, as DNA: TGTGCCAGCCGACTAGCGGGAGGGCAGGATGAGCAGTTCTTC. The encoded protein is CASRLAGGQDEQFF.

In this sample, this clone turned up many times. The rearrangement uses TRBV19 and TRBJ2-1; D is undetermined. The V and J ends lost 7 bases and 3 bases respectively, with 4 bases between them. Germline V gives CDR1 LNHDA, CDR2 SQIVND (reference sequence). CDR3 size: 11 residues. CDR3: CASKSYNEQFF. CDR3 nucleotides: TGTGCCAGTAAGAGCTACAATGAGCAGTTCTTC.

The CDR3 bases are TGTGCCAGCAGCCGGGGAGATACGCAGTATTTT. Protein product: CASSRGDTQYF. The V and J genes are TRBV5-4 and TRBJ2-3; maybe TRBD2 (5 bases). Trimming pared 4 bases from V and 5 bases from J, leaving 5 bases between. This CDR3 comprises 11 residues. CDR1 SGHNT and CDR2 YYREEE come from the germline V gene (reference sequence).

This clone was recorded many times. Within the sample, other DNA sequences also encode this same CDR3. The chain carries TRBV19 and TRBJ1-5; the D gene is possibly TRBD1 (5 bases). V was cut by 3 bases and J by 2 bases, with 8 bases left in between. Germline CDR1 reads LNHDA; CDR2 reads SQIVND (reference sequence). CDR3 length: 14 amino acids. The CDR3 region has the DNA TGTGCCAGTAGTATTTCGGGGGGCAATCAGCCCCAGCATTTT. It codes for CASSISGGNQPQHF.

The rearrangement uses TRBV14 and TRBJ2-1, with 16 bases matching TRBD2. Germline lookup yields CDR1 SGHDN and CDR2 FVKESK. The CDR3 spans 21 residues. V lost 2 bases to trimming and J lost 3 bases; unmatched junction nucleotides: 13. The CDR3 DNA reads TGTGCCAGCAGCCAAATTCCGGCCGGGACTAGCGGGAGGGCGGGCTACAATGAGCAGTTCTTC. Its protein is CASSQIPAGTSGRAGYNEQFF. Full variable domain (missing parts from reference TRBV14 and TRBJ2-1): EAGVTQFPSHSVIEKGQTVTLRCDPISGHDNLYWYRRVMGKEIKFLLHFVKESKQDESGMPNNRFLAERTGGTYSTLKVQPAELEDSGVYFCASSQIPAGTSGRAGYNEQFFGPGTRLTVL.

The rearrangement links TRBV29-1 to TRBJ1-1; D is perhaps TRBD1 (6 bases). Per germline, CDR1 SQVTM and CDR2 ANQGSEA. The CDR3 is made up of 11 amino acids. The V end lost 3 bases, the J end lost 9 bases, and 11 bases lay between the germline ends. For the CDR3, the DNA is TGCAGCGTTGATGTTCGGGGGCAAGCTTTCTTT. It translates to CSVDVRGQAFF.

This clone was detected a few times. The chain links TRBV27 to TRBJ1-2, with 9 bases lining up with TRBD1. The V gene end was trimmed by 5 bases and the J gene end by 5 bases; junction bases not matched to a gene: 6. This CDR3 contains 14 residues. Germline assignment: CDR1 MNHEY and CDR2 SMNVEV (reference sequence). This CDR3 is CASSTQGARYGYTF. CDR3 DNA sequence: TGTGCCAGCAGTACACAGGGGGCGCGATATGGCTACACCTTC.

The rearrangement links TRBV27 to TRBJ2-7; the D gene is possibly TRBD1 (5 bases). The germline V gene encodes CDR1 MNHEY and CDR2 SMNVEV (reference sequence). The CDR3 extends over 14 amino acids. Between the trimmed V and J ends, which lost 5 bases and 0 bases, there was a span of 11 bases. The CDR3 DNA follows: TGTGCCAGCAGTCAACAGGTCGCCTCCTACGAGCAGTACTTC. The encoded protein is CASSQQVASYEQYF.

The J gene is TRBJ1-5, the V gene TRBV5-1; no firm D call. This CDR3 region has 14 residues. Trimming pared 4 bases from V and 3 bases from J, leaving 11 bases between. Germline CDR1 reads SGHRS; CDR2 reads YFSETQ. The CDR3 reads CASSPAGLNQPQHF. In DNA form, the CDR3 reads TGCGCCAGCAGCCCGGCGGGTCTCAATCAGCCCCAGCATTTT. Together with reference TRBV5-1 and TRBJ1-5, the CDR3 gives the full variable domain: KAGVTQTPRYLIKTRGQQVTLSCSPISGHRSVSWYQQTPGQGLQFLFEYFSETQRNKGNFPGRFSGRQFSNSRSEMNVSTLELGDSALYLCASSPAGLNQPQHFGDGTRLSIL.

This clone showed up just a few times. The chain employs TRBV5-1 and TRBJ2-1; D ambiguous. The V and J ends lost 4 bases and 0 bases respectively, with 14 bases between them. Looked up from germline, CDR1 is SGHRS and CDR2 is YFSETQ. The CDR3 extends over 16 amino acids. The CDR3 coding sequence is TGCGCCAGCAGCACCGCTCCTTTGAGCTCCTACAATGAGCAGTTCTTC. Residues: CASSTAPLSSYNEQFF. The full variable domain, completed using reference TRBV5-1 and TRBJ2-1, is KAGVTQTPRYLIKTRGQQVTLSCSPISGHRSVSWYQQTPGQGLQFLFEYFSETQRNKGNFPGRFSGRQFSNSRSEMNVSTLELGDSALYLCASSTAPLSSYNEQFFGPGTRLTVL.

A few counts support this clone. The CDR3 region is CASSYKPPEFF. In DNA, the CDR3 is TGTGCCAGCAGCTACAAGCCACCCGAGTTCTTC. This chain links TRBV12-1 with TRBJ2-1. TRBV12-1 is a documented pseudogene. The CDR3 has 11 amino acids.

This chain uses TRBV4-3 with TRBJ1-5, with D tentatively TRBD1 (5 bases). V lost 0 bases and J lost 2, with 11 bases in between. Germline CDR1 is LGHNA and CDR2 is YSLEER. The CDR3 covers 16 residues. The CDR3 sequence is CASSQDLLGGNQPQHF. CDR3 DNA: TGCGCCAGCAGCCAAGATTTGTTGGGGGGCAATCAGCCCCAGCATTTT.

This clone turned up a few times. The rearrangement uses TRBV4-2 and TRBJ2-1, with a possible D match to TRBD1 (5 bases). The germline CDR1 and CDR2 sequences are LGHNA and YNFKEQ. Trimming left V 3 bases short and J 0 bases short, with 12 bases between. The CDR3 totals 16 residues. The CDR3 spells CASSQFQGNSYNEQFF. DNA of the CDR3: TGTGCCAGCAGCCAGTTTCAGGGTAACTCCTACAATGAGCAGTTCTTC.

DNA of the CDR3: TGTGCCAGCAGGATTCCAGGGGGTGGCTACACCTTC. It codes for CASRIPGGGYTF. The chain joins TRBV27 to TRBJ1-2; TRBD1 matches 7 bases. This CDR3 comprises 12 residues. The germline CDR1 and CDR2 sequences are MNHEY and SMNVEV (reference sequence). V shed 6 bases, J shed 7 bases, and the junction held 5 bases outside the gene matches.

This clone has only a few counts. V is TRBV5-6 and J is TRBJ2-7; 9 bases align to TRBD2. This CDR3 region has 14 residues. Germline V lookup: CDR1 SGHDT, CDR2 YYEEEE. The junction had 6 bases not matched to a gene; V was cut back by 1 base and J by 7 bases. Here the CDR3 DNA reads TGTGCCAGCAGCTTGCGGCGGGGGGGACGAGAGCAGTACTTC. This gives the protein CASSLRRGGREQYF.

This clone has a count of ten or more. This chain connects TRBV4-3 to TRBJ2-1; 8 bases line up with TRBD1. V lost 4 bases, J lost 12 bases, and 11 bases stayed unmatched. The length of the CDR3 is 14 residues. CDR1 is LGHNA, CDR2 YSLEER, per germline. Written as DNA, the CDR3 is TGCGCCAGCAGCCGGGGGACAGGCCTTTGGGGGCAGTTCTTC. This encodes CASSRGTGLWGQFF.

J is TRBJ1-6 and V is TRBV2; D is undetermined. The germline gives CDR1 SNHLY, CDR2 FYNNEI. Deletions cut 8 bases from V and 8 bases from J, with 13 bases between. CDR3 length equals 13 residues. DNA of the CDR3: TGTGCCAGCCCGGGCGGCAGTTATTCACCCCTCCACTTT. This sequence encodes CASPGGSYSPLHF.